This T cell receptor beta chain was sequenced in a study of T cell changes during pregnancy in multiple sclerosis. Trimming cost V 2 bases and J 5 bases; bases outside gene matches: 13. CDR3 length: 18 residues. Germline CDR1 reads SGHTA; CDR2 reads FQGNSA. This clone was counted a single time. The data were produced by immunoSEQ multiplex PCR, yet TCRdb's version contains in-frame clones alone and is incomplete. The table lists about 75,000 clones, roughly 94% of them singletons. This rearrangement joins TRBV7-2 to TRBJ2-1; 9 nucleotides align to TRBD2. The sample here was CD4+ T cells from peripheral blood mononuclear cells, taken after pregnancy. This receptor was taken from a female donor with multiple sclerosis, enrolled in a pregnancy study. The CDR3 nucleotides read TGTGCCAGCAGCTTATCAGAGTTGGGACTAGCCCCTAACAATGAGCAGTTCTTC. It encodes CASSLSELGLAPNNEQFF.